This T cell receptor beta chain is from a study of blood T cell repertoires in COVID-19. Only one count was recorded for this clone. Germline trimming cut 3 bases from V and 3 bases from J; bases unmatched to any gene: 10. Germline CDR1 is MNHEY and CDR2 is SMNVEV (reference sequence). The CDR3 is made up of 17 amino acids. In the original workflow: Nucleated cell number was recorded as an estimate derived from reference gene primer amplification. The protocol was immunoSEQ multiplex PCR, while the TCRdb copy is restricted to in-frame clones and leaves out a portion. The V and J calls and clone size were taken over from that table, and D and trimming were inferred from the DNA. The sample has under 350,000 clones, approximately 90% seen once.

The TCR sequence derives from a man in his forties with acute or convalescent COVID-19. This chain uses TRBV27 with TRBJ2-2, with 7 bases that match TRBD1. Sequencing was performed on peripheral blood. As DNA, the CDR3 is TGTGCCAGCAGTTTCCAGACAGGGTGGGCTTACACCGGGGAGCTGTTTTTT. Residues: CASSFQTGWAYTGELFF.